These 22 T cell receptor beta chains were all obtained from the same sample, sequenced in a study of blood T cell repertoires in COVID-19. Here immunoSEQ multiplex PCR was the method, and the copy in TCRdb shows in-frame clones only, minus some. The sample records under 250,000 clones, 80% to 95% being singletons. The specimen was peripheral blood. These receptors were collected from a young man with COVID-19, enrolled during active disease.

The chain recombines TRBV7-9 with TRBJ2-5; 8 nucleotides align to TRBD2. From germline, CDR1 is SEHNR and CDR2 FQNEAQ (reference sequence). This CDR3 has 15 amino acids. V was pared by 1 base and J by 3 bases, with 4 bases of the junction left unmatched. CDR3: CASSLVGRGEETQYF. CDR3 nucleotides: TGTGCCAGCAGCTTAGTGGGGCGGGGGGAAGAGACCCAGTACTTC.

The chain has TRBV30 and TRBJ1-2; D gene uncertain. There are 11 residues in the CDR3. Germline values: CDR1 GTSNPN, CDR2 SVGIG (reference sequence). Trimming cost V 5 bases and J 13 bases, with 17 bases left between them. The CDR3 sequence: CAWCKRTGCTF. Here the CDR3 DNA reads TGTGCCTGGTGCAAAAGGACGGGGTGCACCTTC.

The CDR3 region is CAMGQTYQETQYF. CDR3 DNA: TGTGCCATGGGACAAACGTACCAAGAGACCCAGTACTTC. The chain uses TRBV6-5 and TRBJ2-5; D may be TRBD1 (6 bases). Germline V gene lookup returns CDR1 MNHEY and CDR2 SVGAGI. Trimming removed 10 bases from V and 0 bases from J, with 12 bases in between. The CDR3 has 13 amino acids.

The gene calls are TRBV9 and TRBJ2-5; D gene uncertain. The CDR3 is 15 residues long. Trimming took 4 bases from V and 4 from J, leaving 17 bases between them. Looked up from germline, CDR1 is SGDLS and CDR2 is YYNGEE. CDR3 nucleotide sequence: TGTGCCAGCAGCCTTGATCCGGGTCTTGGAGAGACCCAGTACTTC. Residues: CASSLDPGLGETQYF.

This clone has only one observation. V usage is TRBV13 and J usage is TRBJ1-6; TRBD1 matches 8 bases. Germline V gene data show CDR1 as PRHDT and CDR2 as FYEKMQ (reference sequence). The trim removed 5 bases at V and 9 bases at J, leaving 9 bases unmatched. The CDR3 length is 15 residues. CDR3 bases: TGTGCCAGCAGCGTAAACTCAGGGGGCGGTTCACCCCTCCACTTT. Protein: CASSVNSGGGSPLHF.

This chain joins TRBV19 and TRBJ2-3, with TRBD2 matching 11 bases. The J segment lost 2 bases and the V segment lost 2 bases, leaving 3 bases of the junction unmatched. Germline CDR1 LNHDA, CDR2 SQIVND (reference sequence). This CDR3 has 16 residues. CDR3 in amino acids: CASSIRLAGTTDTQYF. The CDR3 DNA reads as TGTGCCAGTAGTATAAGACTAGCGGGGACCACAGATACGCAGTATTTT.

CDR3 loop: CASSGGGPYEQYF. CDR3 in DNA: TGCGCCAGCAGTGGGGGGGGTCCCTACGAGCAGTACTTC. The rearrangement uses TRBV10-2 and TRBJ2-7; 7 bases are shared with TRBD2. This CDR3 spans 13 amino acids. J gave up 2 bases and V 4 bases, and 2 bases lay outside the gene matches. Per germline, CDR1 WSHSY and CDR2 SAAADI.

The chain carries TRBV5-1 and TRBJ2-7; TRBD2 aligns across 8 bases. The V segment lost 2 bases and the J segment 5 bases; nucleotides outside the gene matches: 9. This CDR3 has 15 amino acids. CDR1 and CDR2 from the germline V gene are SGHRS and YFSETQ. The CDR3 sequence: CASSFGGALKNEQYF. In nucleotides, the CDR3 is TGCGCCAGCAGCTTCGGGGGGGCCTTGAAAAACGAGCAGTACTTC.

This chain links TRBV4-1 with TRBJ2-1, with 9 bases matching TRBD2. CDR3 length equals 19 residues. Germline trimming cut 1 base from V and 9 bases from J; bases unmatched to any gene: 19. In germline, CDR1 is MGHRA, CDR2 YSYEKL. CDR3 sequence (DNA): TGCGCCAGCAGCCAAGCTGGGGGCTATTTGGCGGGGGGGCGAGGTGAGCAGTTCTTC. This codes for CASSQAGGYLAGGRGEQFF.

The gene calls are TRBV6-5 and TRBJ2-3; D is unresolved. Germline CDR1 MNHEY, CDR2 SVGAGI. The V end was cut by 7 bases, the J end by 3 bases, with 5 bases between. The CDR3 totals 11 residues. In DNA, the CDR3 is TGTGCCAGCACCCAAACAGATACGCAGTATTTT. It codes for CASTQTDTQYF.

The CDR3, as DNA: TGTGCCAGCAGCTTGGAGGGCCAGGGAACTAGCACAGATACGCAGTATTTT. This codes for CASSLEGQGTSTDTQYF. This chain links TRBV5-6 with TRBJ2-3; possibly TRBD1 for D (5 bases). V was clipped by 0 bases and J by 0 bases, with 14 bases between them. CDR1 SGHDT and CDR2 YYEEEE come from the germline V gene. The CDR3 sequence is 17 residues long.

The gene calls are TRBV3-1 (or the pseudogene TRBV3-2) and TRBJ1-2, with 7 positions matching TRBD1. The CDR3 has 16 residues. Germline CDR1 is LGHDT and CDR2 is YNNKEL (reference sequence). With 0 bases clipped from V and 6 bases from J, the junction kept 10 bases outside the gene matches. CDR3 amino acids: CASSQEWTGGRDGYTF. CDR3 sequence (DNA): TGTGCCAGCAGCCAAGAATGGACAGGAGGCAGGGATGGCTACACCTTC.

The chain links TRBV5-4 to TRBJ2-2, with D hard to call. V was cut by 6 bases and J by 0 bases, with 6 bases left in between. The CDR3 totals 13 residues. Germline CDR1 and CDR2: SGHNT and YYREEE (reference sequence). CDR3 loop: CASILPNTGELFF. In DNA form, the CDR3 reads TGTGCCAGCATTCTCCCGAACACCGGGGAGCTGTTTTTT.

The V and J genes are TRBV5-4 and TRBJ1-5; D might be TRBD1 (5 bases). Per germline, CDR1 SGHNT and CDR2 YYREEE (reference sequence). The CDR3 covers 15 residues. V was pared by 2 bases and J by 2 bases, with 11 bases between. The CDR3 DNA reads TGTGCCAGCAGCTTCGGGGGGGTAGGCAATCAGCCCCAGCATTTT. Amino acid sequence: CASSFGGVGNQPQHF.

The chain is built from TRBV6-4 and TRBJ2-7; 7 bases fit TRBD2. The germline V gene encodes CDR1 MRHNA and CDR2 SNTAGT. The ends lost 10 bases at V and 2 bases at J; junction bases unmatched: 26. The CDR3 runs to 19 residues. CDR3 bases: TGTGCCACCTCAGATCGCGGGGGTCCGGACAACGGTACAACCTACGAGCAGTACTTC. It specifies CATSDRGGPDNGTTYEQYF.

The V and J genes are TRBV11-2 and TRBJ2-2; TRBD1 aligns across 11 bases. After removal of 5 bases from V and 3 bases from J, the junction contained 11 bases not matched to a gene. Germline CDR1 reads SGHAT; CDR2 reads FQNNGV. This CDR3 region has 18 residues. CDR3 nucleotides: TGTGCCAGCAGCCTCCCCGCCGGACAGGGGGCTTACACCGGGGAGCTGTTTTTT. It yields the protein CASSLPAGQGAYTGELFF. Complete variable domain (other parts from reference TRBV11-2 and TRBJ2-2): EAGVAQSPRYKIIEKRQSVAFWCNPISGHATLYWYQQILGQGPKLLIQFQNNGVVDDSQLPKDRFSAERLKGVDSTLKIQPAKLEDSAVYLCASSLPAGQGAYTGELFFGEGSRLTVL.

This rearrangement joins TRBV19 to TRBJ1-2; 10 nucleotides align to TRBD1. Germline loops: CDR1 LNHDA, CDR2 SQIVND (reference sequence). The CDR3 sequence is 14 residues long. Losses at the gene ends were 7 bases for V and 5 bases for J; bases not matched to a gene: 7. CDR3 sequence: CASNPGTGEYGYTF. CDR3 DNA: TGTGCCAGTAACCCCGGGACAGGGGAATATGGCTACACCTTC.

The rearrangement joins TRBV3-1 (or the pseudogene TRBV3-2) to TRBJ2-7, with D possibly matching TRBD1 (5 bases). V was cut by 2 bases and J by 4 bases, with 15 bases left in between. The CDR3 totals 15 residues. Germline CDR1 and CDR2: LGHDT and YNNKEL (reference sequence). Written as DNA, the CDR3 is TGTGCCAGCAGCCAAAACCAGGGTTTTGATTACGAGCAGTACTTC. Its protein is CASSQNQGFDYEQYF.

The DNA for the CDR3 is TGTGCCAGCAGTTTAAAAAACAGGGTCCCTCACGAGCAGTACTTC. The encoded protein is CASSLKNRVPHEQYF. The chain links TRBV27 to TRBJ2-7; TRBD1 might be the D (6 bases). CDR1 MNHEY and CDR2 SMNVEV come from the germline V gene (reference sequence). With 2 bases removed from V and 5 bases from J, the gap between germline ends came to 16 bases. This CDR3 region has 15 residues.

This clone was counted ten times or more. CDR3 protein: CASSDEANTEAFF. DNA for the CDR3: TGTGCCAGCAGTGACGAGGCGAACACTGAAGCTTTCTTT. The chain is built from TRBV6-4 and TRBJ1-1; no definite D call. Germline loops: CDR1 MRHNA, CDR2 SNTAGT. Trimming stripped 2 bases from V and 1 base from J, with 5 bases between. CDR3 length: 13 residues.

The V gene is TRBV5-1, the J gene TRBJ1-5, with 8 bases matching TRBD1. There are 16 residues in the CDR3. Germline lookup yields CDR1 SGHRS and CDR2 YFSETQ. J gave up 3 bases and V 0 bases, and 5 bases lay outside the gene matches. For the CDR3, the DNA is TGCGCCAGCAGCTTGGAAGGGACAGGTCCCAATCAGCCCCAGCATTTT. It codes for CASSLEGTGPNQPQHF.

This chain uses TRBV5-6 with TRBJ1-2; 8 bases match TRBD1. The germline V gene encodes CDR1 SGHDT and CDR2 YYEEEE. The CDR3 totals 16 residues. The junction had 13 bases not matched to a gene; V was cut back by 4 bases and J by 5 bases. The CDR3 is CASSVARTGIFYGYTF. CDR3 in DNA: TGTGCCAGCAGCGTAGCACGGACAGGGATTTTTTATGGCTACACCTTC.